This T cell receptor beta chain appears in the sequencing data of a study of control samples from healthy donors and cancer patients. Clones were read by immunoSEQ multiplex PCR, and TCRdb kept only the in-frame ones, dropping some. The profile covers 90,000 to 100,000 clones, with approximately 90% appearing a single time and 13% to 15% taken by the ten largest. Trimming took off 4 bases at V and 6 bases at J, with 9 bases between the two ends. The germline V gene encodes CDR1 MNHNY and CDR2 SVGAGI (reference sequence). The CDR3 is made up of 13 amino acids. V gene TRBV6-6 combines with J gene TRBJ2-2; D gene ambiguous. The TCR originated in a woman in her seventies in good health. The sample taken for sequencing was blood. The CDR3 sequence: CASSSSKPGELFF. The CDR3 nucleotides read TGTGCCAGCAGTTCGTCGAAGCCCGGGGAGCTGTTTTTT.